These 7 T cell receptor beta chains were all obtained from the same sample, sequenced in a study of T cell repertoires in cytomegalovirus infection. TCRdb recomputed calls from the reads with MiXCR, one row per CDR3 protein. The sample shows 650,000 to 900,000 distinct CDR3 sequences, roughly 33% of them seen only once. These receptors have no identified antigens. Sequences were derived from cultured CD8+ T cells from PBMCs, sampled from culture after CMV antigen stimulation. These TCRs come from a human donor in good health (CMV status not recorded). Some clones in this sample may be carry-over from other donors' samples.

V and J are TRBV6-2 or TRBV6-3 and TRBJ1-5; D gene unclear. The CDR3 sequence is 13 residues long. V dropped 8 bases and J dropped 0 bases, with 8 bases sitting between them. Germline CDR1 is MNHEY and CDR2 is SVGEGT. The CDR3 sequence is CASGIYSNQPQHF. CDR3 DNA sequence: TGTGCCAGCGGTATATATAGCAATCAGCCCCAGCATTTT.

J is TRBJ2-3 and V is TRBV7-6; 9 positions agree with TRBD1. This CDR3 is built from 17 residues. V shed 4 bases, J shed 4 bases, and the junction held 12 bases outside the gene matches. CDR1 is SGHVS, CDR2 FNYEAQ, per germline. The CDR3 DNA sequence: TGTGCCAGCAGCTCTTCCGCCGGGACAGGGAGGGCAGATACGCAGTATTTT. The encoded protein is CASSSSAGTGRADTQYF.

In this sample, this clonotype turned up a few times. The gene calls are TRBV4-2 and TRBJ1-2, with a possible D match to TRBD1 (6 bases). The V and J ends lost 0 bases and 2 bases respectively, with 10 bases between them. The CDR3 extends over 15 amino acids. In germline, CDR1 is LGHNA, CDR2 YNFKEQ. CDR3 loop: CASSQDPGENYGYTF. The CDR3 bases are TGTGCCAGCAGCCAAGATCCAGGGGAAAACTATGGCTACACCTTC.

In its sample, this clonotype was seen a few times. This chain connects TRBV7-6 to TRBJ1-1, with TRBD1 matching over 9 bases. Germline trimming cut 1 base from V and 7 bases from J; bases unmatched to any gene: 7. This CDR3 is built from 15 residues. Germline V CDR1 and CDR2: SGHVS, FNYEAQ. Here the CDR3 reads CASSLVPDRGIEAFF. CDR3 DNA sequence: TGTGCCAGCAGCTTAGTACCCGACAGGGGGATTGAAGCTTTCTTT.

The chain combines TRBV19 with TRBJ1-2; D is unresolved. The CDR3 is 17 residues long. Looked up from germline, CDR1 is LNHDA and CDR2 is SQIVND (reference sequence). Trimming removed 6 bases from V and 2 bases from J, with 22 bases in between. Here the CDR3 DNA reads TGTGCCAGTAGACTACCCCGCGATGGGCCACGAAACTATGGCTACACCTTC. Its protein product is CASRLPRDGPRNYGYTF.

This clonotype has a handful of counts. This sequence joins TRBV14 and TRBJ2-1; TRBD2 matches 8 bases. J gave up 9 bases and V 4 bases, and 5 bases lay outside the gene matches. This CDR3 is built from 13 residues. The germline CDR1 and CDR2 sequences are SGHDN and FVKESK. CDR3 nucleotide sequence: TGTGCCAGCAGCCTCGGGGGGGCCAGTGAGCAGTTCTTC. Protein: CASSLGGASEQFF.

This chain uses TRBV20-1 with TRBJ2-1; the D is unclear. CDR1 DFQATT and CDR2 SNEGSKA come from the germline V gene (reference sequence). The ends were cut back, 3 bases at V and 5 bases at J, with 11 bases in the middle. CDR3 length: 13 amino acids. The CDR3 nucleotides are TGCAGTGCTAGGATGTCTGTAAACAATGAGCAGTTCTTC. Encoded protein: CSARMSVNNEQFF.